A single sample is the source of the 23 T cell receptor beta chains below, sequenced in a study of T cell clonality in common variable immunodeficiency. Using immunoSEQ multiplex PCR, the repertoire was profiled, and TCRdb retains in-frame clones only, with some absent. Singletons are absent from the sample, which has 51,000 or so clones. Sequences were obtained from peripheral blood mononuclear cells. Receptor source: a person aged 18 to 75 in good health.

This clone was recorded at least ten times. The sequenced fragment ends 3 residues before the CDR3 boundary, so the rest is inferred from the germline J gene. The chain combines TRBV30 with TRBJ1-2; 7 nucleotides align to TRBD1. With 2 bases clipped from V and 6 bases from J, the junction kept 6 bases outside the gene matches. Germline CDR1 GTSNPN, CDR2 SVGIG (reference sequence). This CDR3 is built from 13 residues. CDR3: CAWSLGTAHGYTF. The DNA read from the CDR3 is TGTGCCTGGAGTCTAGGGACAGCCCATGGC.

This clone has at least ten counts. The read halts 3 residues ahead of the CDR3 end, with the missing end drawn from the germline J gene. This chain links TRBV5-1 with TRBJ1-3; D unresolved. Germline lookup yields CDR1 SGHRS and CDR2 YFSETQ. The CDR3 contains 16 residues. V lost 4 bases and J lost 0, with 14 bases in between. Partial CDR3 DNA: TGCGCCAGCAGCCAATTAGCGGCAAACTCTGGAAACACC. Translation: CASSQLAANSGNT. The complete CDR3 protein is CASSQLAANSGNTIYF.

This clone was counted at least ten times. The part of the CDR3 DNA that was read is TGCGCCAGCAGCGCGAGACAGGCTGGAAGCACAGATACG. Translation: CASSARQAGSTDT. The full CDR3 reads CASSARQAGSTDTQYF. The chain is built from TRBV5-1 and TRBJ2-3, with a possible D match to TRBD1 (6 bases). Read sequence stops 3 residues before the CDR3 end, and the germline J gene provides the missing end. Trimming took off 4 bases at V and 0 bases at J, with 15 bases between the two ends. Germline V CDR1 and CDR2: SGHRS, YFSETQ. The CDR3 is 16 residues long.

Details on this clone: The sequenced fragment ends 3 residues before the CDR3 boundary, so the rest is inferred from the germline J gene. The chain uses TRBV6-4 and TRBJ2-1; 9 nucleotides match TRBD2. V was clipped by 4 bases and J by 9 bases; unmatched bases: 7. CDR1 MRHNA and CDR2 SNTAGT come from the germline V gene. The CDR3 totals 14 residues. CDR3 DNA, as far as it was read: TGTGCCAGCAGTGCCTTGCGGGGGGGGAGTGAG. It codes for CASSALRGGSE. From start to end, the CDR3 is CASSALRGGSEQFF.

This clone was counted ten times or more. From the germline J gene comes the end of the CDR3, since the read stops 3 residues before it. The chain couples TRBV29-1 to TRBJ2-3; no clear D gene. The CDR3 contains 11 residues. Germline V lookup: CDR1 SQVTM, CDR2 ANQGSEA. The chain's CDR3 is CSVEVIETQYF. The sequenced CDR3 bases are TGCAGCGTTGAGGTCATAGAGACG.

This clone has a count of ten or more. The read terminates 3 residues ahead of where the CDR3 ends, so the germline J gene completes it. This chain links TRBV20-1 with TRBJ1-3; D ambiguous. This CDR3 has 16 residues. The germline V and J ends were trimmed by 0 bases and 4 bases, with 16 bases remaining between them. CDR1 and CDR2 (germline): DFQATT, SNEGSKA (reference sequence). The CDR3 protein is CSARDSAGMGGNTIYF. The CDR3 bases that were read are TGCAGTGCTAGAGATTCGGCGGGAATGGGCGGAAACACC.

Points on this clone: The CDR3 end lies 3 residues beyond the end of the read and is filled in from the germline J gene. This chain joins TRBV11-2 and TRBJ2-5; D perhaps matches TRBD1 (5 bases). V lost 3 bases, J lost 5 bases, and 13 bases lay in between. The CDR3 loop spans 14 amino acids. Germline lookup yields CDR1 SGHAT and CDR2 FQNNGV. The CDR3: CASSFNQGAETQYF. CDR3 DNA, as far as it was read: TGTGCCAGCAGCTTCAATCAGGGCGCGGAGACC.

For this clone: The read ends 3 residues before the CDR3 terminus; that terminus is restored from the germline J gene. V is TRBV11-2 and J is TRBJ2-2, with TRBD2 matching 7 bases. Germline trimming cut 5 bases from V and 3 bases from J; bases unmatched to any gene: 6. The CDR3 runs to 15 residues. Germline assignment: CDR1 SGHAT and CDR2 FQNNGV. The covered CDR3 bases are TGTGCCAGCAGCGCAAGGCGGGAGTACACCGGGGAG. Translated, it gives CASSARREYTGE. The full-length CDR3 reads as CASSARREYTGELFF.

A remark on this clone: The read comes to an end 3 residues before the CDR3 does, leaving the germline J gene to fill in the end. The chain uses TRBV30 and TRBJ1-5, with D tentatively TRBD1 (6 bases). V lost 0 bases to trimming and J lost 7 bases, with 16 bases between them. This CDR3 is 15 amino acids long. Germline V gene sequence: CDR1 GTSNPN, CDR2 SVGIG (reference sequence). CDR3 sequence reads: CAWSVQADRYQPQHF. The CDR3 bases that were read are TGTGCCTGGAGTGTACAGGCCGACAGGTACCAGCCC.

This clone was observed many times. The read ends 3 residues shy of where the CDR3 ends; the end is completed using the germline J gene. The V and J genes are TRBV19 and TRBJ2-2; D gene uncertain. CDR3 size: 13 residues. From germline, CDR1 is LNHDA and CDR2 SQIVND (reference sequence). V lost 6 bases and J 4 bases, leaving 9 bases between the germline ends. This chain's CDR3 is CASRAFGTGELFF. The sequenced part of the CDR3 DNA is TGTGCCAGTAGAGCATTCGGCACCGGGGAG.

This clone has at least ten counts. From the germline J gene comes the end of the CDR3, since the read stops 3 residues before it. The rearrangement joins TRBV19 to TRBJ1-5; D gene uncertain. The CDR3 totals 15 residues. Trimming pared 9 bases from V and 2 bases from J, leaving 17 bases between. The germline CDR1 and CDR2 sequences are LNHDA and SQIVND (reference sequence). Partial CDR3 DNA: TGTGCCAGCTTGAATAGCCGGTGGGGCAATCAGCCC. It is translated as CASLNSRWGNQP. The entire CDR3 is CASLNSRWGNQPQHF.

This clone was observed at least ten times. The CDR3 extends 3 residues past the end of the read, so its final part is completed from the germline J gene. The genes are TRBV5-1 and TRBJ2-3, with no clear D. Germline V gene data show CDR1 as SGHRS and CDR2 as YFSETQ. Trimming took off 0 bases at V and 4 bases at J, with 18 bases between the two ends. CDR3 length: 17 residues. The covered CDR3 bases are TGCGCCAGCAGCTTGGCCTCGGCTAGAATATCTTCAGATACG. This sequence encodes CASSLASARISSDT. The complete CDR3 protein is CASSLASARISSDTQYF.

This clone appeared many times. The part of the CDR3 DNA that was read is TGTGCCAGTAGTATATTTGACAACGATAATGAAAAA. This translates into CASSIFDNDNEK. The full CDR3 sequence reads CASSIFDNDNEKLFF. V and J are TRBV19 and TRBJ1-4; D uncertain. The CDR3 goes on 3 residues after the read ends, and that part is filled in from the germline J gene. The CDR3 is 15 amino acids. Between the trimmed V and J ends, which lost 2 bases and 4 bases, there was a span of 11 bases. Germline V gene data show CDR1 as LNHDA and CDR2 as SQIVND (reference sequence).

This clone has a count of ten or more. The read stops 3 residues short of the end of the CDR3; the missing end is completed from the germline J gene. The J gene is TRBJ2-7, the V gene TRBV30; D is perhaps TRBD2 (5 bases). Per the germline V gene, CDR1 is GTSNPN and CDR2 is SVGIG (reference sequence). The CDR3 length is 15 residues. V lost 0 bases, J lost 0 bases, and 12 bases lay in between. The CDR3 bases that were read are TGTGCCTGGAGTGTGCATTTTGGACTCTCCTACGAG. Protein product: CAWSVHFGLSYE. The entire CDR3 is CAWSVHFGLSYEQYF.

In this sample, this clone turned up many times. The read terminates 3 residues ahead of where the CDR3 ends, so the germline J gene completes it. The chain is built from TRBV19 and TRBJ2-7, with D perhaps assigned TRBD1 or TRBD2 (6 bases each). The CDR3 length is 13 residues. Germline CDR1 and CDR2: LNHDA and SQIVND (reference sequence). V lost 3 bases to trimming and J lost 2 bases, with 8 bases between them. The part of the CDR3 DNA that was read is TGTGCCAGTAGTATGGAGGGGGCCTACGAG. It yields the protein CASSMEGAYE. The whole CDR3 sequence is CASSMEGAYEQYF.

The sample holds many counts of this clone. The read falls 3 residues short of the CDR3 end, and the missing part is taken from the germline J gene. The rearrangement uses TRBV20-1 and TRBJ1-5; D might be TRBD1 (5 bases). This CDR3 is built from 15 residues. The germline V and J ends were trimmed by 2 bases and 4 bases, with 15 bases remaining between them. CDR1 and CDR2 (germline): DFQATT, SNEGSKA (reference sequence). CDR3 amino acids: CSARYTTAQNQPQHF. The CDR3 bases that were read are TGCAGTGCTAGATACACGACAGCCCAGAATCAGCCC.

In its sample, this clone was seen many times. Coverage ceases 3 residues before the CDR3 finishes, and the germline J gene fills in the end. The chain combines TRBV2 with TRBJ2-7; 8 positions agree with TRBD1. The CDR3 covers 12 residues. The trim removed 6 bases at V and 6 bases at J, leaving 4 bases unmatched. The V gene's germline CDR1 is SNHLY and CDR2 FYNNEI. The DNA read from the CDR3 is TGTGCCAGCAGCGGACAGGGAGCCGAG. It yields the protein CASSGQGAE. The whole CDR3 protein is CASSGQGAEQYF.

In this sample, this clone turned up many times. The read gets to within 3 residues of the CDR3 end, and the germline J gene fills in the rest. The J gene is TRBJ2-1, the V gene TRBV2; 8 positions match TRBD1. Unmatched junction bases numbered 5, after V lost 4 bases and J lost 3 bases. The CDR3 contains 15 residues. The germline gives CDR1 SNHLY, CDR2 FYNNEI. The CDR3 loop is CASSASDRVYNEQFF. The CDR3 DNA, read in part, is TGTGCCAGCAGTGCGTCGGACAGGGTCTACAATGAG.

With regard to this clone: The read halts 3 residues ahead of the CDR3 end, with the missing end drawn from the germline J gene. The rearrangement uses TRBV19 and TRBJ2-5, with 9 bases aligning to TRBD1. This CDR3 spans 14 amino acids. CDR1 and CDR2 from the germline V gene are LNHDA and SQIVND (reference sequence). V dropped 8 bases and J dropped 4; count of bases not matched to a gene: 8. The chain's CDR3 is CASLDRGGGETQYF. The sequenced CDR3 bases are TGTGCCAGTTTGGACAGGGGAGGCGGAGAGACC.

This clone has more than one count but fewer than ten. The read halts 3 residues ahead of the CDR3 end, with the missing end drawn from the germline J gene. This chain links TRBV2 with TRBJ1-1; D is undetermined. This CDR3 is built from 11 residues. Germline V gene sequence: CDR1 SNHLY, CDR2 FYNNEI. V was cut by 7 bases and J by 1 base, with 4 bases left in between. The CDR3 sequence: CASTRNTEAFF. The CDR3 DNA, read in part, is TGTGCCAGCACCAGGAACACTGAA.

This clone was found many times. From the germline J gene comes the end of the CDR3, since the read stops 3 residues before it. The chain combines TRBV7-3 with TRBJ2-1; 10 bases align to TRBD2. Per germline, CDR1 SGHTA and CDR2 FQGTGA. The CDR3 has 16 amino acids. The J segment lost 0 bases and the V segment lost 5 bases, leaving 4 bases of the junction unmatched. CDR3 bases read: TGTGCCAGCAGCCGAGCGGGAGGGAACTCCTACAATGAG. It yields the protein CASSRAGGNSYNE. The full CDR3 reads CASSRAGGNSYNEQFF.

In its sample, this clone was seen many times. Read sequence stops 3 residues before the CDR3 end, and the germline J gene provides the missing end. This chain links TRBV11-3 with TRBJ1-4; D is unresolved. The CDR3 runs 13 residues. V lost 5 bases and J 7 bases, leaving 11 bases between the germline ends. Germline CDR1 is SGHNT and CDR2 is YENEEA. The CDR3 DNA, read in part, is TGTGCCAGCAGCCGTACCCGGGGTGAAAAA. Protein product: CASSRTRGEK. The full CDR3 sequence reads CASSRTRGEKLFF.

This clone has more than one count but fewer than ten. The sequenced fragment ends 3 residues before the CDR3 boundary, so the rest is inferred from the germline J gene. The rearrangement uses TRBV7-3 and TRBJ2-7, with TRBD2 as a possible D gene (5 bases). Germline V gene lookup returns CDR1 SGHTA and CDR2 FQGTGA. V dropped 2 bases and J dropped 0 bases, with 11 bases sitting between them. The CDR3 has 15 amino acids. The DNA read from the CDR3 is TGTGCCAGCAGCTTAGAAGCGGTTAGCTCCTACGAG. Protein: CASSLEAVSSYE. The full-length CDR3 reads as CASSLEAVSSYEQYF.